This T cell receptor (beta chain) was documented in a study of T-cell reconstitution after alpha-beta-depleted transplantation in children. The study, taken as a whole, reports: T-cell numbers and diversity one year post-transplant derived largely from freshly generated T cells.

Unique molecular identifiers were built into the TCRbeta library. TCRdb reprocessed the PCR reads with MiXCR, giving one entry per CDR3 protein. The sample records 700,000 to 950,000 distinct CDR3 sequences, roughly 15% being singletons. Per germline, CDR1 SGHRS and CDR2 YFSETQ. The length of the CDR3 is 14 residues. Trimming cost V 1 base and J 10 bases, with 15 bases left between them. On this clonotype itself: No antigen is known for it.

V is TRBV5-1 and J is TRBJ2-1; D might be TRBD2 (5 bases). This TCR derives from a male patient between 10 and 17 years old who had a stem cell transplant for acute lymphoblastic leukemia, so the T cells may come from the graft donor. Material: PBMCs, mostly from graft donor cells, obtained 360 days after TCRalphabeta/CD19-depleted stem cell transplant. CDR3 bases: TGCGCCAGCAGCTTGCTGGAGGAATGGGAAGAGCAGTTCTTC. This gives the protein CASSLLEEWEEQFF.